The source of this TCR beta chain is a study of blood T cell repertoires in COVID-19. Germline assignment: CDR1 MDHEN and CDR2 SYDVKM. The CDR3 is 15 residues long. V lost 6 bases, J lost 9 bases, and 7 bases stayed unmatched. Produced via immunoSEQ multiplex PCR; TCRdb's table is partial and in-frame only. Here the sample spans fewer than 20,000 clones, more than 75% being singletons. This clonotype was obtained from a human donor in a cohort sampled during active COVID-19. The J gene is TRBJ1-6, the V gene TRBV28; 11 bases are shared with TRBD1. The source material was peripheral blood. The CDR3 region is CASSPTGTGGSPLHF. In DNA, the CDR3 is TGTGCCAGCAGCCCTACCGGGACAGGGGGTTCACCCCTCCACTTT.